This section outlines one TCR beta chain sequence together with its context. These data belong to a study of glioma-infiltrating T cells. The iRepertoire nested amplicon-rescue multiplex PCR amplified TCR alpha and beta CDR3s from RNA. TCRdb recomputed calls from the multiplex PCR reads with MiXCR, one row per CDR3 protein. The sample shows about 130,000 distinct CDR3 sequences, about 25% of them seen only once. CDR1 is SEHNR, CDR2 FQNEAQ, per germline (reference sequence). V lost 4 bases to trimming and J lost 2 bases; unmatched junction nucleotides: 6. This CDR3 spans 15 amino acids. The clonotype was recovered from a human donor with low-grade glioma or glioblastoma, undergoing nonglioma brain surgery, or in good health (not recorded which). The chain has TRBV7-9 and TRBJ2-5; 8 bases map to TRBD1. The sample consisted of glioma tissue, nonneoplastic brain tissue, or PBMCs (not recorded which). The CDR3 region is CASSWTGQIQETQYF. The DNA of the CDR3 is TGTGCCAGCAGCTGGACAGGGCAGATACAAGAGACCCAGTACTTC.